Presented here are 32 T cell receptor beta chains from one specimen sequenced in a study of STAT5B mutations in CD4+ large granular lymphocyte leukemia. TCRdb keeps only in-frame clones here, not all; method: immunoSEQ multiplex PCR. The sample yields roughly 1,000 clones, about 70% seen once. The specimen sequenced was PBMCs. The receptors originated from a man aged 55 to 70 with CD4+ T-cell large granular lymphocyte leukemia.

The V call is TRBV18, the J call TRBJ2-1; D is uncertain. CDR3 size: 17 residues. Germline-derived CDR1 and CDR2 are KGHSH and LQKENI. Trimming shortened V by 5 bases and J by 1 base, and 18 bases separated the two germline ends. Here the CDR3 reads CASSTTDEGKSYNEQFF. In nucleotides, the CDR3 is TGTGCCAGCTCAACTACTGACGAAGGGAAATCCTACAATGAGCAGTTCTTC.

The V gene is TRBV6-1, the J gene TRBJ1-2, with 10 nucleotides matching TRBD1. This CDR3 has 17 amino acids. Losses at the gene ends were 0 bases for V and 4 bases for J; bases not matched to a gene: 8. Germline lookup yields CDR1 MNHNS and CDR2 SASEGT. CDR3 amino acids: CASSEAVTGTGVYGYTF. The CDR3 bases are TGTGCCAGCAGTGAAGCAGTAACCGGGACAGGGGTCTATGGCTACACCTTC.

CDR3 amino acids: CASSLSGGRNGYTF. The DNA of the CDR3 is TGTGCCAGCAGTTTATCGGGGGGAAGGAATGGCTACACCTTC. The chain links TRBV27 to TRBJ1-2; D may be TRBD1 (5 bases). The CDR3 runs to 14 residues. Germline CDR1 reads MNHEY; CDR2 reads SMNVEV (reference sequence). V was shortened by 0 bases and J by 6 bases, with 11 bases between the two germline ends.

The rearrangement uses TRBV7-3 and TRBJ2-7; 8 bases are shared with TRBD1. CDR1 and CDR2 (germline): SGHTA, FQGTGA. Unmatched junction bases numbered 3, after V lost 2 bases and J lost 6 bases. This CDR3 spans 13 amino acids. CDR3 protein: CASSLAGGSEQYF. Here the CDR3 DNA reads TGTGCCAGCAGCTTAGCAGGGGGCAGCGAGCAGTACTTC.

The chain combines TRBV28 with TRBJ2-7, with D possibly matching TRBD1 (6 bases). Germline CDR1 and CDR2: MDHEN and SYDVKM. The CDR3 has 14 amino acids. Between the trimmed V and J ends, which lost 3 bases and 7 bases, there was a span of 16 bases. The CDR3 here is CASSFSRGNGEQYF. The CDR3 bases are TGTGCCAGCAGTTTCTCCAGGGGAAATGGGGAGCAGTACTTC.

Here the CDR3 DNA reads TGTGCCAGCAGTCCCGACAGGGCCTATGGCTACACCTTC. Protein product: CASSPDRAYGYTF. The V and J genes are TRBV27 and TRBJ1-2; 7 nucleotides match TRBD1. Germline-derived CDR1 and CDR2 are MNHEY and SMNVEV (reference sequence). The CDR3 runs to 13 residues. The V and J ends lost 5 bases and 4 bases, in that order; junction bases with no gene match: 4.

In its sample, this clone ranks as hyperexpanded. This chain links TRBV27 with TRBJ1-1; 7 bases fit TRBD1. The ends lost 11 bases at V and 8 bases at J; junction bases unmatched: 23. The CDR3 extends over 16 amino acids. CDR1 is MNHEY and CDR2 is SMNVEV in the germline V gene (reference sequence). DNA of the CDR3: TGTGCCGGAGGTGACCGGGCCACACGGGGACAGAGCGAAGCTTTCTTT. This encodes CAGGDRATRGQSEAFF.

This chain uses TRBV5-1 with TRBJ1-3; D uncertain. Deletions cut 0 bases from V and 1 base from J, with 5 bases between. The CDR3 covers 14 residues. CDR1 is SGHRS and CDR2 is YFSETQ in the germline V gene. CDR3: CASSLAASGNTIYF. CDR3 DNA: TGCGCCAGCAGCTTGGCAGCTTCTGGAAACACCATATATTTT.

The J gene is TRBJ2-7, the V gene TRBV7-2, with 9 positions matching TRBD1. Germline CDR1 and CDR2: SGHTA and FQGNSA. V was clipped by 1 base and J by 4 bases; unmatched bases: 8. This CDR3 has 16 residues. In nucleotides, the CDR3 is TGTGCCAGCAGCTTAGGGGCCGCGACAGGGGGGTACGAGCAGTACTTC. Amino acids: CASSLGAATGGYEQYF.

The chain employs TRBV6-5 and TRBJ2-7; 10 nucleotides line up with TRBD1. CDR1 and CDR2 from the germline V gene are MNHEY and SVGAGI. The CDR3 sequence is 14 residues long. The ends lost 5 bases at V and 4 bases at J; junction bases unmatched: 5. The CDR3 spells CASSTGQGSYEQYF. As DNA, the CDR3 is TGTGCCAGCAGTACGGGACAGGGGAGTTACGAGCAGTACTTC.

This clone showed up just a few times. The V gene is TRBV28, the J gene TRBJ2-7; D perhaps matches TRBD2 (6 bases). The CDR3 has 17 amino acids. Trimming left V 7 bases short and J 0 bases short, with 22 bases between. Germline V CDR1 and CDR2: MDHEN, SYDVKM. The CDR3 nucleotides read TGTGCCAGCACGCCTACCCTCGTGGACTACAACTCCTACGAGCAGTACTTC. It encodes CASTPTLVDYNSYEQYF.

The CDR3 region is CASEGTDYGYTF. As DNA, the CDR3 is TGTGCCAGCGAGGGGACAGACTATGGCTACACCTTC. The rearrangement links TRBV9 to TRBJ1-2; 7 bases are a match to TRBD1. Looked up from germline, CDR1 is SGDLS and CDR2 is YYNGEE. This CDR3 is built from 12 residues. Trimming took 7 bases from V and 3 from J; bases not matched to a gene: 3.

The V and J genes are TRBV6-5 and TRBJ2-7; D ambiguous. The CDR3 totals 14 residues. CDR1 is MNHEY and CDR2 is SVGAGI in the germline V gene. V gave up 0 bases and J gave up 4 bases, with 10 bases separating them. CDR3 nucleotides: TGTGCCAGCAGTTACTCGACTTTCGGATACGAGCAGTACTTC. Translated: CASSYSTFGYEQYF.

The V gene is TRBV6-5, the J gene TRBJ1-1; D is unclear. The CDR3 covers 13 residues. The germline CDR1 and CDR2 sequences are MNHEY and SVGAGI. Trimming pared 1 base from V and 10 bases from J, leaving 13 bases between. CDR3 loop: CASSYFPKETAFF. The DNA for the CDR3 is TGTGCCAGCAGTTACTTCCCCAAGGAAACAGCTTTCTTT.

J is TRBJ1-1 and V is TRBV5-1; TRBD1 agrees at 8 bases. Germline assignment: CDR1 SGHRS and CDR2 YFSETQ. This CDR3 has 15 amino acids. After removal of 0 bases from V and 7 bases from J, the junction contained 8 bases not matched to a gene. The CDR3 coding sequence is TGCGCCAGCAGCTTGGACGGCAGGGGGCAGGGTGAAGCTTTCTTT. It encodes CASSLDGRGQGEAFF.

This clone was seen a few times. This chain joins TRBV6-5 and TRBJ1-2, with 8 bases lining up with TRBD1. V lost 6 bases to trimming and J lost 7 bases; unmatched junction nucleotides: 10. Germline V gives CDR1 MNHEY, CDR2 SVGAGI. This CDR3 is 14 amino acids long. The CDR3 spells CASSPQGGSSGYTF. DNA for the CDR3: TGTGCCAGCAGCCCACAGGGGGGAAGCTCTGGCTACACCTTC.

Only one count was recorded for this clone. The chain links TRBV4-2 to TRBJ1-1; perhaps TRBD1 as D (5 bases). V lost 4 bases and J 1 base, leaving 10 bases between the germline ends. Germline V lookup: CDR1 LGHNA, CDR2 YNFKEQ. CDR3 size: 14 residues. CDR3 loop: CASSPRGTNTEAFF. CDR3 sequence (DNA): TGTGCCAGCAGCCCACGGGGGACGAACACTGAAGCTTTCTTT.

The rearrangement joins TRBV5-4 to TRBJ2-5; D gene unclear. Trimming left V 4 bases short and J 7 bases short, with 14 bases between. The CDR3 runs to 13 residues. CDR1 SGHNT and CDR2 YYREEE come from the germline V gene (reference sequence). The CDR3 DNA follows: TGTGCCAGCAGCGATGGGGATCTTTCGACCCAGTACTTC. Its translation: CASSDGDLSTQYF.

V usage is TRBV4-3 and J usage is TRBJ1-1; D is uncertain. Germline V CDR1 and CDR2: LGHNA, YSLEER. The CDR3 consists of 16 residues. V was clipped by 0 bases and J by 7 bases, with 18 bases between them. The CDR3 loop is CASSQDRGSESFEAFF. DNA of the CDR3: TGCGCCAGCAGCCAAGATAGAGGGAGTGAAAGTTTTGAAGCTTTCTTT.

This clone has more than one count but fewer than ten. The chain has TRBV4-2 and TRBJ2-7; weak D call: TRBD2 (6 bases). Trimming removed 0 bases from V and 4 bases from J, with 16 bases in between. CDR3 length equals 16 residues. Germline V gene lookup returns CDR1 LGHNA and CDR2 YNFKEQ. CDR3 sequence reads: CASSQDNPGGRYEQYF. For the CDR3, the DNA is TGTGCCAGCAGCCAAGATAACCCCGGGGGAAGGTACGAGCAGTACTTC.

This sequence joins TRBV7-8 and TRBJ2-7; 8 bases fit TRBD1. Per germline, CDR1 SGHVS and CDR2 FQNEAQ. The V segment lost 5 bases and the J segment 5 bases; nucleotides outside the gene matches: 5. This CDR3 comprises 13 residues. The CDR3 here is CASSAGTGNEQYF. Written as DNA, the CDR3 is TGTGCCAGCAGCGCCGGGACAGGCAACGAGCAGTACTTC.

This chain connects TRBV5-4 to TRBJ2-2; D tentatively fits TRBD1 or TRBD2 (5 bases each). The V end was cut by 2 bases, the J end by 6 bases, with 14 bases between. In germline, CDR1 is SGHNT, CDR2 YYREEE (reference sequence). This CDR3 contains 15 residues. The CDR3 region has the DNA TGTGCCAGCAGCTTTGGGACCACGGGTCCCGGGGAGCTGTTTTTT. This encodes CASSFGTTGPGELFF. Using reference TRBV5-4 and TRBJ2-2 for the parts outside the CDR3, the full variable domain is ETGVTQSPTHLIKTRGQQVTLRCSSQSGHNTVSWYQQALGQGPQFIFQYYREEENGRGNFPPRFSGLQFPNYSSELNVNALELDDSALYLCASSFGTTGPGELFFGEGSRLTVL.

This clone has a handful of counts. The chain combines TRBV27 with TRBJ2-2, with TRBD2 matching 9 bases. The junction had 14 bases not matched to a gene; V was cut back by 0 bases and J by 0 bases. Germline CDR1 is MNHEY and CDR2 is SMNVEV (reference sequence). This CDR3 has 21 residues. The CDR3 DNA reads TGTGCCAGCAGTTTATCCGCCAGGGTGGCTAGCGGGGCCCCGAACACCGGGGAGCTGTTTTTT. It translates to CASSLSARVASGAPNTGELFF.

The rearrangement links TRBV29-1 to TRBJ1-2; D not certain. Per germline, CDR1 SQVTM and CDR2 ANQGSEA. The CDR3 covers 11 residues. Trimming took off 7 bases at V and 7 bases at J, with 13 bases between the two ends. The CDR3 loop reads CSGWALAGYTF. Written as DNA, the CDR3 is TGCAGCGGGTGGGCCCTGGCTGGCTACACCTTC.

This clone was detected a few times. The rearrangement uses TRBV7-9 and TRBJ2-1; 8 bases are a match to TRBD2. J lost 7 bases, V lost 1 base, and 6 bases had no gene match. Per germline, CDR1 SEHNR and CDR2 FQNEAQ (reference sequence). The CDR3 is made up of 15 amino acids. The CDR3 DNA follows: TGTGCCAGCAGCTTAGATCGGGGGGGAGGGAATGAGCAGTTCTTC. Its protein is CASSLDRGGGNEQFF.

The chain has TRBV19 and TRBJ2-2; TRBD2 is a possible D gene (6 bases). The CDR3 runs 14 residues. Trimming left V 1 base short and J 7 bases short, with 10 bases between. Germline V CDR1 and CDR2: LNHDA, SQIVND (reference sequence). The CDR3, as DNA: TGTGCCAGTAGTATAGCAGCGGGTAGCGGGGAGCTGTTTTTT. The encoded protein is CASSIAAGSGELFF.

The chain combines TRBV6-5 with TRBJ2-7; 8 bases are shared with TRBD2. Per the germline V gene, CDR1 is MNHEY and CDR2 is SVGAGI. V dropped 2 bases and J dropped 5; count of bases not matched to a gene: 5. The CDR3 has 14 residues. CDR3 sequence reads: CASSYAGGANEQYF. In DNA, the CDR3 is TGTGCCAGCAGTTACGCCGGGGGGGCCAACGAGCAGTACTTC.

This chain links TRBV28 with TRBJ2-5, with D maybe TRBD1 (6 bases). This CDR3 is 13 amino acids long. Germline V gives CDR1 MDHEN, CDR2 SYDVKM. V gave up 6 bases and J gave up 2 bases, with 10 bases separating them. The CDR3 nucleotides are TGTGCCAGCAGGAAGGACAGACAAGAGACCCAGTACTTC. The encoded protein is CASRKDRQETQYF.

The CDR3: CASSGGLDQYF. CDR3 bases: TGTGCCTCTAGCGGGGGCCTAGATCAGTATTTT. The chain employs TRBV10-3 and TRBJ2-3; 10 nucleotides line up with TRBD2. Germline CDR1 and CDR2: ENHRY and SYGVKD. The V and J ends lost 11 bases and 12 bases, in that order; junction bases with no gene match: 8. The CDR3 sequence is 11 residues long.

V usage is TRBV29-1 and J usage is TRBJ1-3; the match to TRBD1 covers 11 bases. The CDR3 loop spans 12 amino acids. From germline, CDR1 is SQVTM and CDR2 ANQGSEA. Trimming took 5 bases from V and 8 from J; bases not matched to a gene: 2. CDR3 sequence: CSVRDRGDTIYF. The DNA for the CDR3 is TGCAGCGTTCGGGACAGGGGGGACACCATATATTTT.

V is TRBV19 and J is TRBJ2-3; possibly TRBD1 for D (5 bases). There are 14 residues in the CDR3. Trimming stripped 3 bases from V and 2 bases from J, with 9 bases between. Germline V CDR1 and CDR2: LNHDA, SQIVND (reference sequence). CDR3 bases: TGTGCCAGTAGTATGGGGCCTTACACAGATACGCAGTATTTT. This gives the protein CASSMGPYTDTQYF.

The rearrangement uses TRBV5-6 and TRBJ2-5; the D is unclear. CDR1 and CDR2 from the germline V gene are SGHDT and YYEEEE. V was shortened by 0 bases and J by 4 bases, with 4 bases between the two germline ends. The CDR3 covers 12 residues. This CDR3 is CASSLDGETQYF. CDR3 coding DNA: TGTGCCAGCAGCTTGGACGGAGAGACCCAGTACTTC.